This TCR beta chain derives from a study of regulatory T cells in long-lasting Graves disease. This CDR3 comprises 15 residues. Losses at the gene ends were 0 bases for V and 1 base for J; bases not matched to a gene: 2. The germline V gene has CDR1 SGHTA and CDR2 FQGNSA. Through Arm-PCR of CDR3 regions and iRepertoire HTBI primers, TCR beta libraries were built. One entry per CDR3 protein, called by TCRdb with MiXCR from the multiplex PCR reads. The sample gives approximately 560,000 distinct CDR3 sequences, about 16% of which show up once; approximately 12% is in the top ten. Time point: newly diagnosed GD, antithyroid drugs for less than 3 months. PBMC RNA served as the TCR library source. This clonotype was detected many times. These data were likewise used in another study, on T cells in Graves' hyperthyroidism and ophthalmopathy.

This sample comprised peripheral blood mononuclear cells (PBMCs), obtained at new diagnosis, from a patient treated with antithyroid drugs. The receptor was isolated from a man younger than 30 with Graves disease. This chain joins TRBV7-2 and TRBJ2-7, with 8 bases matching TRBD1. This chain's CDR3 is CASSLADRGSYEQYF. For the CDR3, the DNA is TGTGCCAGCAGCTTAGCCGACAGGGGTTCCTACGAGCAGTACTTC.